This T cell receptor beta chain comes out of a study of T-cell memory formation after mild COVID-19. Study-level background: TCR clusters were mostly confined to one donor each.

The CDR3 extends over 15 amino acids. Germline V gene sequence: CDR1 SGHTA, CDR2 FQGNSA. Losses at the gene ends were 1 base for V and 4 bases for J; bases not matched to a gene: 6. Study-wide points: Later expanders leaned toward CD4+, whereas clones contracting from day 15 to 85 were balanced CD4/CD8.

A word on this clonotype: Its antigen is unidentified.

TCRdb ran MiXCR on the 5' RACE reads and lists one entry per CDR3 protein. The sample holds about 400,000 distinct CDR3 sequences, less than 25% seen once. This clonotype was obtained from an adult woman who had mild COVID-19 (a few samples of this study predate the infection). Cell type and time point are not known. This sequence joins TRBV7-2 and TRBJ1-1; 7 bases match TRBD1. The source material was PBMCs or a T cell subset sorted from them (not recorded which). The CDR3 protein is CASSLDSRGSTEAFF. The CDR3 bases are TGTGCCAGCAGCTTAGACTCCAGGGGGAGCACTGAAGCTTTCTTT.